These 18 T cell receptor beta chains originate from one sample sequenced in a study of T cells in Graves' hyperthyroidism and ophthalmopathy (dated by TCRdb to about 2019). The library was made by multiplex PCR. TCRdb shows the sequencer as Illumina HiSeq 2000. The TCR beta CDR3 regions were amplified from the RNA transcripts. A first-round RT-PCR of the TCR CDR3 used the HTBI primer set with the Qiagen OneStep RT-PCR kit. Using fastp at Q25 and MiXCR, TCRdb reprocessed the public reads and kept productive beta chains. Entries are consolidated by CDR3 protein sequence, retaining the most common genes and DNA. The sample records 450,000 to 600,000 distinct CDR3 sequences, nearly 20% of which are singletons. About 45% of the sample is in the top ten clones. The source material was blood. The source is a man aged 35 to 55 with Graves' ophthalmopathy.

The chain couples TRBV4-1 to TRBJ2-7; 9 bases map to TRBD1. Germline CDR1 and CDR2: MGHRA and YSYEKL. The CDR3 has 15 amino acids. J was trimmed by 2 bases and V by 4 bases; bases with no gene match: 6. CDR3 sequence reads: CASSRVTGGAYEQYF. CDR3 coding DNA: TGCGCCAGCAGCCGAGTCACAGGGGGCGCCTACGAGCAGTACTTC.

The table lists this clonotype with a few counts. J is TRBJ1-2 and V is TRBV7-2; D uncertain. This CDR3 region has 13 residues. Trimming removed 7 bases from V and 8 bases from J, with 17 bases in between. The V gene's germline CDR1 is SGHTA and CDR2 FQGNSA. CDR3: CASTLGIQVGYTF. For the CDR3, the DNA is TGTGCCAGCACTCTAGGAATTCAAGTAGGCTACACCTTC.

The chain has TRBV10-1 and TRBJ1-6; TRBD1 matches 9 bases. The CDR3 spans 16 residues. Germline lookup yields CDR1 WNHNN and CDR2 SYGVQD (reference sequence). The junction had 10 bases not matched to a gene; V was cut back by 6 bases and J by 7 bases. CDR3 protein: CASSLTGQGNNSPLHF. For the CDR3, the DNA is TGCGCCAGCAGCCTTACGGGACAGGGCAACAATTCACCCCTCCACTTT.

The chain couples TRBV29-1 to TRBJ1-2; D is possibly TRBD1 (6 bases). Germline CDR1 reads SQVTM; CDR2 reads ANQGSEA. This CDR3 comprises 12 residues. V was clipped by 4 bases and J by 4 bases, with 10 bases between them. The CDR3 here is CSVGQATYGYTF. DNA of the CDR3: TGCAGCGTTGGACAGGCCACCTATGGCTACACCTTC.

This clonotype was counted a few times. The V and J genes are TRBV18 and TRBJ1-1; D uncertain. The germline V and J ends were trimmed by 5 bases and 0 bases, with 10 bases remaining between them. This CDR3 is built from 14 residues. Germline V lookup: CDR1 KGHSH, CDR2 LQKENI. The CDR3 spells CASSGSPMNTEAFF. The CDR3 bases are TGTGCCAGCTCAGGCAGTCCGATGAACACTGAAGCTTTCTTT.

The table lists this clonotype with a few counts. The chain links TRBV7-6 to TRBJ2-2; possible D gene TRBD2, 6 bases. Per the germline V gene, CDR1 is SGHVS and CDR2 is FNYEAQ. V was trimmed by 8 bases and J by 0 bases, leaving 10 bases between them. The CDR3 contains 14 residues. Written as DNA, the CDR3 is TGTGCCAGCTATAGCGGTCCGAACACCGGGGAGCTGTTTTTT. This codes for CASYSGPNTGELFF.

V is TRBV14 and J is TRBJ2-5, with unresolved D. The V and J ends lost 0 bases and 1 base respectively, with 15 bases between them. Germline V gene data show CDR1 as SGHDN and CDR2 as FVKESK. The CDR3 runs to 17 residues. The CDR3: CASSQEMLFRTQETQYF. For the CDR3, the DNA is TGTGCCAGCAGCCAAGAGATGCTATTCAGAACCCAAGAGACCCAGTACTTC.

This clonotype occurred a few times. The chain carries TRBV10-3 and TRBJ1-1; perhaps TRBD1 as D (5 bases). Per germline, CDR1 ENHRY and CDR2 SYGVKD. The CDR3 is 14 residues long. The V end was cut by 0 bases, the J end by 3 bases, with 8 bases between. The CDR3 nucleotides are TGTGCCATCAGTGAGTCCTGGGGGGACACTGAAGCTTTCTTT. Amino acids: CAISESWGDTEAFF.

This clonotype was counted between two and nine times. The CDR3 coding sequence is TGTGCCAGCAGCACCGATGGGTGGGCTAGCGGGAGTATTGTGAATACGCAGTATTTT. Its translation is CASSTDGWASGSIVNTQYF. The V gene is TRBV7-9, the J gene TRBJ2-3; TRBD2 agrees at 10 bases. From germline, CDR1 is SEHNR and CDR2 FQNEAQ (reference sequence). V shed 5 bases, J shed 7 bases, and the junction held 21 bases outside the gene matches. The CDR3 runs to 19 residues. Variable domain in full (rest from reference TRBV7-9 and TRBJ2-3): DTGVSQNPRHKITKRGQNVTFRCDPISEHNRLYWYRQTLGQGPEFLTYFQNEAQLEKSRLLSDRFSAERPKGSFSTLEIQRTEQGDSAMYLCASSTDGWASGSIVNTQYFGPGTRLTVL.

Concerning this clonotype itself: This likely comes from a read error, as the CDR3 has no conserved phenylalanine or tryptophan at its end. The chain employs TRBV11-2 and TRBJ2-1; no definite D call. Germline CDR1 is SGHAT and CDR2 is FQNNGV. This CDR3 spans 12 amino acids. V shed 6 bases and J shed 0 bases, with 3 bases lying between them. This CDR3 is CASRRSYNEQFS. CDR3 DNA: TGTGCCAGCAGGCGCTCCTACAATGAGCAGTTCTCC.

The chain couples TRBV12-3 or TRBV12-4 to TRBJ1-4; TRBD1 is a possible D gene (6 bases). The CDR3 is 15 residues long. V was shortened by 6 bases and J by 5 bases, with 16 bases between the two germline ends. CDR3 sequence: CASSPPGQPNEKLFF. CDR3 bases: TGTGCCAGCAGCCCACCGGGACAACCGAATGAAAAACTGTTTTTT.

This clonotype was observed a handful of times. The rearrangement uses TRBV12-3 or TRBV12-4 and TRBJ2-3; unclear D gene. The CDR3 consists of 15 residues. The V gene lost 7 bases and the J gene lost 4 bases, with 18 bases spanning the gap. The CDR3 loop is CASTDLRAPPDTQYF. Here the CDR3 DNA reads TGTGCCAGCACCGATTTAAGGGCCCCCCCAGATACGCAGTATTTT.

V usage is TRBV5-1 and J usage is TRBJ2-1, with D unclear. The CDR3 consists of 13 residues. The germline CDR1 and CDR2 sequences are SGHRS and YFSETQ. Trimming left V 1 base short and J 7 bases short, with 9 bases between. Here the CDR3 reads CASSLQVLNEQFF. The CDR3, as DNA: TGCGCCAGCAGCTTGCAAGTTTTAAATGAGCAGTTCTTC.

The chain employs TRBV27 and TRBJ2-1, with no clear D. V shed 2 bases and J shed 9 bases, with 11 bases lying between them. Germline CDR1 and CDR2: MNHEY and SMNVEV (reference sequence). This CDR3 has 13 amino acids. DNA for the CDR3: TGTGCCAGCAGTTTAACCAAGGCCTTTGAGCAGTTCTTC. Amino acids: CASSLTKAFEQFF.

This clonotype was recorded many times. The chain links TRBV5-1 to TRBJ2-1; 7 nucleotides align to TRBD1. This CDR3 region has 13 residues. Germline V gene data show CDR1 as SGHRS and CDR2 as YFSETQ. V gave up 7 bases and J gave up 4 bases; unmatched junction bases: 5. This chain's CDR3 is CASSKGQYNEQFF. The CDR3 nucleotides read TGCGCCAGCTCGAAGGGACAGTACAATGAGCAGTTCTTC.

V usage is TRBV4-2 and J usage is TRBJ2-3; D unresolved. The CDR3 consists of 21 residues. V was trimmed by 4 bases and J by 0 bases, leaving 29 bases between them. CDR1 is LGHNA and CDR2 is YNFKEQ in the germline V gene. CDR3 loop: CASSPPRLPLDPTGSTDTQYF. CDR3 bases: TGTGCCAGCAGCCCCCCCAGGCTCCCCCTTGATCCAACCGGGAGCACAGATACGCAGTATTTT.

This clonotype has ten or more counts. V is TRBV2 and J is TRBJ2-5; 8 bases agree with TRBD2. V shed 6 bases, J shed 2 bases, and the junction held 11 bases outside the gene matches. Germline assignment: CDR1 SNHLY and CDR2 FYNNEI. This CDR3 is 16 amino acids long. The CDR3 DNA is TGTGCCAGCAGCTCTGGGGCTAGCGGGTTACAAGAGACCCAGTACTTC. This sequence encodes CASSSGASGLQETQYF.

This clonotype has ten or more counts. The genes are TRBV2 and TRBJ2-1; D is unresolved. This CDR3 has 15 residues. From germline, CDR1 is SNHLY and CDR2 FYNNEI. Trimming took off 3 bases at V and 3 bases at J, with 12 bases between the two ends. Written as DNA, the CDR3 is TGTGCCAGCAGTGAGGGGTCATCGAGCTACAATGAGCAGTTCTTC. This sequence encodes CASSEGSSSYNEQFF.